Sequencing of this T cell receptor (beta chain) was carried out in a study of blood T cell repertoires in COVID-19. About the study: COVID-19 samples collected from the United States, Italy and Spain covered acute and convalescent phases. In each case, the material was cDNA or gDNA derived from T cells, B-cell-depleted T cells, or PBMCs.

V was cut by 1 base and J by 6 bases, with 13 bases left in between. The CDR3 runs 15 residues. Germline lookup yields CDR1 LNHDA and CDR2 SQIVND (reference sequence). As handled by the study authors: Reference gene primer amplification in the assay estimated nucleated cell counts. Sequencing was performed with immunoSEQ multiplex PCR; in TCRdb, only in-frame clones are kept and a portion is missing. For V, J and clone size, that table is used; D and trimming come from the DNA. The sample contains roughly 190,000 clones, more than 65% of which appear only once. The chain joins TRBV19 to TRBJ2-1; D remains ambiguous. The TCR was taken from a human donor with acute or convalescent COVID-19. The donor label of this sample is uncertain. Sample: peripheral blood. CDR3 loop: CASSIVGRVGNEQFF. For the CDR3, the DNA is TGTGCCAGTAGTATAGTAGGTCGGGTGGGCAATGAGCAGTTCTTC. The variable domain in full, completed from reference TRBV19 and TRBJ2-1, reads DGGITQSPKYLFRKEGQNVTLSCEQNLNHDAMYWYRQDPGQGLRLIYYSQIVNDFQKGDIAEGYSVSREKKESFPLTVTSAQKNPTAFYLCASSIVGRVGNEQFFGPGTRLTVL.